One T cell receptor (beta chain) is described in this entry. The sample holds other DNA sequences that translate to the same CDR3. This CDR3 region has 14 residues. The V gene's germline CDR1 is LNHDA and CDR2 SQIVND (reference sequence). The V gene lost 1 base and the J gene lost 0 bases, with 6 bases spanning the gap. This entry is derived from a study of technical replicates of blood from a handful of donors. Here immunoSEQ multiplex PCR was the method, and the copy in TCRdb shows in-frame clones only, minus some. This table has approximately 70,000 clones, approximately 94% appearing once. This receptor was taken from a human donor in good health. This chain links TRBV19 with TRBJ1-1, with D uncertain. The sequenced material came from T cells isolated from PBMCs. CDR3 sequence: CASSIGGVNTEAFF. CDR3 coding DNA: TGTGCCAGTAGTATAGGGGGAGTGAACACTGAAGCTTTCTTT.